This T cell receptor beta chain is drawn from a study of radiotherapy plus CTLA-4 blockade in lung cancer. Study-level information: Objective responses were observed in about a sixth of patients, and disease control was achieved by roughly 31%.

Germline assignment: CDR1 SNHLY and CDR2 FYNNEI. The CDR3 has 15 amino acids. V was clipped by 6 bases and J by 5 bases; unmatched bases: 6. Study-wide results and caveats: Blood TCR clones of tumor origin expanded after radiotherapy plus ipilimumab. Increased serum interferon-beta after radiation also reportedly predicted response strongly.

Alongside CTLA-4 blockade with ipilimumab, patients with chemo-refractory metastatic non-small-cell lung cancer received focal radiation. TCRdb's copy holds only in-frame clones and misses some; the assay was immunoSEQ multiplex PCR. The table lists 43,000 or so clones, approximately 62% of them singletons, with around a sixth in the top ten. A note on this clone: The antigen remains unidentified.

The receptor was isolated from a human donor with non-small cell lung cancer who had a partial response to radiotherapy plus ipilimumab. The specimen comprised peripheral blood, sampled from a patient treated with radiotherapy plus ipilimumab. The V and J genes are TRBV2 and TRBJ2-7, with 14 bases identical to TRBD2. The CDR3 region is CASSPSGLAGDEQYF. CDR3 in DNA: TGTGCCAGCAGCCCCTCGGGACTAGCGGGAGACGAGCAGTACTTC.